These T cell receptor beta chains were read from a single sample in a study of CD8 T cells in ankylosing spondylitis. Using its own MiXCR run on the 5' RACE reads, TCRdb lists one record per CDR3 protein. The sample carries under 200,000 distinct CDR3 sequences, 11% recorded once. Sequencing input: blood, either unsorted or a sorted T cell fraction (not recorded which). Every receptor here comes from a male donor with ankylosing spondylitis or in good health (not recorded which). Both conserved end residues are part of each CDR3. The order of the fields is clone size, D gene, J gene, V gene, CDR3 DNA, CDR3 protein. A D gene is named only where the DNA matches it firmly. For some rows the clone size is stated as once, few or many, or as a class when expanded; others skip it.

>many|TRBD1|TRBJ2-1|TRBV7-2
TGTGCCAGCAGCCACAGGGGGACCTACAATGAGCAGTTCTTC
CASSHRGTYNEQFF
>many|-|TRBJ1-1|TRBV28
TGTGCCAGCAGTTTAGAACGGAAGAACACTGAAGCTTTCTTT
CASSLERKNTEAFF
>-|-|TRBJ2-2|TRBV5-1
TGCGCCAGCAGCCCTGAGGCGACCGGGGAGCTGTTTTTT
CASSPEATGELFF
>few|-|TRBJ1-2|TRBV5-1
TGCGCCAGCAGCTTGGGGGCAGGGGATGGCTACACCTTC
CASSLGAGDGYTF
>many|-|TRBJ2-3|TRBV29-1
TGCAGCGCCGCTTTGGGCACAGATACGCAGTATTTT
CSAALGTDTQYF
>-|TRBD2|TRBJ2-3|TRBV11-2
TGTGCCAGCAGCTTACAGCGGGGGGGCGATACGCAGTATTTT
CASSLQRGGDTQYF
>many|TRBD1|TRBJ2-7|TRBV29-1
TGCAGCGGGGGACAGGGAAGGGAGCAGTACTTC
CSGGQGREQYF
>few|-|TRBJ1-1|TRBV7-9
TGTGCCAGCAGCTTATTTGGGAGCTTGAACACTGAAGCTTTCTTT
CASSLFGSLNTEAFF
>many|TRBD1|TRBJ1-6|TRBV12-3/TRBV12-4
TGTGCCAGCAGTTTAGCGCTGGGACAGGTCGGCTCACCCCTCCACTTT
CASSLALGQVGSPLHF
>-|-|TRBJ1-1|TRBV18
TGTGCCAGCTCATCAACGGCCAGGAACACTGAAGCTTTCTTT
CASSSTARNTEAFF
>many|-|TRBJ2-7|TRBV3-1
TGTGCCAGCAGCCGTAATCACGAGCAGTACTTC
CASSRNHEQYF
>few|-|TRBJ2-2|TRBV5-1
TGCGCCAGCAGTCGATCCAGGGGGGCGAACACCGGGGAGCTGTTTTTT
CASSRSRGANTGELFF
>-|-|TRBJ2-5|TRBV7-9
TGTGCCAGCAGCCCGGGAGCGGGTGGTTTCCAAGAGACCCAGTACTTC
CASSPGAGGFQETQYF
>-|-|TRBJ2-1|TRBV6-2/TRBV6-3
TGTGCCAGCAGTTCCCTCGCCGGCCGCTATGAGCAGTTCTTC
CASSSLAGRYEQFF
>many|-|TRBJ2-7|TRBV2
TGTGCCAGCAGTGAGGGGCCCATGGACTACGAGCAGTACTTC
CASSEGPMDYEQYF
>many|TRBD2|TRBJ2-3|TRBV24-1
TGTGCCACCGCAGAGCGGGGGGGCACAGATACGCAGTATTTT
CATAERGGTDTQYF
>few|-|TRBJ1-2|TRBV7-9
TGTGCCAGCAGCGTGTCTTACTATGGCTACACCTTC
CASSVSYYGYTF
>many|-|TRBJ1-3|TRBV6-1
TGTGCCAGCAGTGGCGGGGGCTCTGGAAACACCATATATTTT
CASSGGGSGNTIYF
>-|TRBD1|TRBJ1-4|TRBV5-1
TGCGCCAGCAGCTGGACAGGAAATGAAAAACTGTTTTTT
CASSWTGNEKLFF
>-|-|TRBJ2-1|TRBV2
TGTGCCAGCAGTGAAGGGATACGGACCGCTGAGCAGTTCTTC
CASSEGIRTAEQFF
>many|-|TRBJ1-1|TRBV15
TGTGCCACCAGCAGAGGAACAGGGAACACTGAAGCTTTCTTT
CATSRGTGNTEAFF
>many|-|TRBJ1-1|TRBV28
TGTGCCAGCAGTTTGTATGCGAACACTGAAGCTTTCTTT
CASSLYANTEAFF
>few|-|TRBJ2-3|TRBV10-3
TGTGCCATCAGTGAGTCGGCGGAATACACAGATACGCAGTATTTT
CAISESAEYTDTQYF
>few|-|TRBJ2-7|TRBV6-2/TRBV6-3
TGTGCCAGCAGTTACTCGAGTGCGGGCTCTGAGCAGTACTTC
CASSYSSAGSEQYF
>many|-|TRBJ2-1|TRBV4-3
TGCGCCAGCAGCCTTGGCCTTTACAATGAGCAGTTCTTC
CASSLGLYNEQFF
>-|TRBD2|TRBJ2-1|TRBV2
TGTGCCAGCAGTGGTCCGGATACTAGCGGGATATCAGGGACCTACAATGAGCAGTTCTTC
CASSGPDTSGISGTYNEQFF
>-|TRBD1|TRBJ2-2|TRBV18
TGTGCCAGCCCTAAACAGGGGGCGGCGAACACCGGGGAGCTGTTTTTT
CASPKQGAANTGELFF
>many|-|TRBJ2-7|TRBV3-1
TGTGCCAGCAGCCAAGGATTTCAGGGCTCCTACGAGCAGTACTTC
CASSQGFQGSYEQYF
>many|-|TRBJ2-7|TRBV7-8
TGTGCCAGCAGCGTCTTAGCGGCCTACGAGCAGTACTTC
CASSVLAAYEQYF
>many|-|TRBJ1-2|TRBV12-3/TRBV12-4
TGTGCCAGCATCTTATTGGGTGGTGGCTACACCTTC
CASILLGGGYTF
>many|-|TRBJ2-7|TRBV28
TGTGCCAGCAGTAAAACAGTCTACGAGCAGTACTTC
CASSKTVYEQYF
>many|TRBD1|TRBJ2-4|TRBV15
TGTGCCACCAGCAGAGATAGGTCACGGGGACAGCTTATCAAAAACATTCAGTACTTC
CATSRDRSRGQLIKNIQYF
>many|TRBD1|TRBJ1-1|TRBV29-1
TGCAGCGTTGAATCGCGAGGGGGCCCTGAAGCTTTCTTT
CSVESRGGPEAFF
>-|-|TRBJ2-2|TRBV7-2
TGTGCCAGCAGCTTACAATTAGGGAGTTCCGGGGAGCTGTTTTTT
CASSLQLGSSGELFF
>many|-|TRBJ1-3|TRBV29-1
TGCAGCGTTGAAAAGGGGCTACCCTTCTCTGGAAACACCATATATTTT
CSVEKGLPFSGNTIYF
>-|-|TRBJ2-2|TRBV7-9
TGTGCCAGCAGCTCCCCCGGCCCTCTCACCGGGGAGCTGTTTTTT
CASSSPGPLTGELFF
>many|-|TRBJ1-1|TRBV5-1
TGCGCCAGCAGCCCCGGGGCTCTGAACACTGAAGCTTTCTTT
CASSPGALNTEAFF
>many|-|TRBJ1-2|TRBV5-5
TGTGCCAGCAGCTTCAGGGTCGACTATGGCTACACCTTC
CASSFRVDYGYTF
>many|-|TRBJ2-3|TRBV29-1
TGCAGCGTTGGCGGGGGCACAGATACGCAGTATTTT
CSVGGGTDTQYF
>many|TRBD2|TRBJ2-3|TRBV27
TGTGCCAGCAGTTCGACGGGACTAGCGGGGGGCACAGATACGCAGTATTTT
CASSSTGLAGGTDTQYF
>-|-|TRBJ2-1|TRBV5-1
TGCGCCAGCAGCCTAGGGCAGGCCGGGCACAATGAGCAGTTCTTC
CASSLGQAGHNEQFF
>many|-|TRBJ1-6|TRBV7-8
TGTGCCAGCAGCTTAGATCGGCTCGGCTCACCCCTCCACTTT
CASSLDRLGSPLHF
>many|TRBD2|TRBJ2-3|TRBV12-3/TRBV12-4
TGTGCCAGCAGTCCTCCAGCGGGGGGGTCCACAGATACGCAGTATTTT
CASSPPAGGSTDTQYF
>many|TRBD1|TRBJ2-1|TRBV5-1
TGCGCCAGCAGCATAGGACAGGGGTACAATGAGCAGTTCTTC
CASSIGQGYNEQFF
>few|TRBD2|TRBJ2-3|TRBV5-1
TGCGCCAGCAGCTTGGAGGTTGTGAGCGGGAGTACAGATACGCAGTATTTT
CASSLEVVSGSTDTQYF
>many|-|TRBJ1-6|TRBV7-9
TGTGCCAGCGGGTTGGATAATTCACCCCTCCACTTT
CASGLDNSPLHF
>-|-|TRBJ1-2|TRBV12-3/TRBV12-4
TGTGCCAGCAGTTCCCCTGCCCCGCGGGGGCCCGATGGCTACACCTTC
CASSSPAPRGPDGYTF
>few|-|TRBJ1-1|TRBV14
TGTGCCAGCAGCCCCCTTCGTGGCACTGAAGCTTTCTTT
CASSPLRGTEAFF
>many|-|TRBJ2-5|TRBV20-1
TGCAGTGCTAGACTGGATCAAGAGACCCAGTACTTC
CSARLDQETQYF
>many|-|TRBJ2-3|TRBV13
TGTGCCAGCAGCTTAGCTGGGGAACCCGCAGATACGCAGTATTTT
CASSLAGEPADTQYF
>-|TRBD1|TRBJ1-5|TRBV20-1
TGCAGTGCTAGAGAGGGGACAGGGTTACAGCCCCAGCATTTT
CSAREGTGLQPQHF